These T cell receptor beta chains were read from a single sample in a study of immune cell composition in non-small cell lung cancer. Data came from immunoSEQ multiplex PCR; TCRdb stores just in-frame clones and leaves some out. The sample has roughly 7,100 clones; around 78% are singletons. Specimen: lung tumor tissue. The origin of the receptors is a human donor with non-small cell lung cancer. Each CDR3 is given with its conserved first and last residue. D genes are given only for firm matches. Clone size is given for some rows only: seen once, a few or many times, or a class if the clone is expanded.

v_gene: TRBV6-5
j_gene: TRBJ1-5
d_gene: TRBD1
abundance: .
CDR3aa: CASSLDREVQPQHF
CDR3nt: TGTGCCAGCAGCCTGGACAGGGAAGTTCAGCCCCAGCATTTT

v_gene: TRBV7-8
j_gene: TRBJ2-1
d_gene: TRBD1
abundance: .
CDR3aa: CASSSLGTGINEQFF
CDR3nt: TGTGCCAGCAGCTCCCTCGGGACAGGGATAAATGAGCAGTTCTTC

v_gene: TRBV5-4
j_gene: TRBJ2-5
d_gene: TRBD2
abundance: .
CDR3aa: CASSLPGLLQETQYF
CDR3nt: TGTGCCAGCAGCCTCCCGGGACTACTCCAAGAGACCCAGTACTTC

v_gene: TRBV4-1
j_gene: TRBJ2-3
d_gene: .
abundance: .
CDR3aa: CASSQLSGAGSTDTQYF
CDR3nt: TGCGCCAGCAGCCAATTGTCGGGGGCGGGTAGCACAGATACGCAGTATTTT

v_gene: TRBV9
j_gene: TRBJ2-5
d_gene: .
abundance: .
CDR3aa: CASSVDGGTGETQYF
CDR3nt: TGTGCCAGCAGCGTAGATGGGGGGACCGGAGAGACCCAGTACTTC

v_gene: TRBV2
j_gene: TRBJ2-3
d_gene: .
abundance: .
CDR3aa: CASLGSLRTDTQYF
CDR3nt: TGTGCCAGCTTGGGCAGTTTACGCACAGATACGCAGTATTTT

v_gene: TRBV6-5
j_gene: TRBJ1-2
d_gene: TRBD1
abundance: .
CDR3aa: CASSYSGRQGGYGYTF
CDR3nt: TGTGCCAGCAGTTACTCGGGACGACAGGGTGGCTATGGCTACACCTTC

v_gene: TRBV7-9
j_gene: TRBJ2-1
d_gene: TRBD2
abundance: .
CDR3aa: CASSSPGAGGEPYNEQFF
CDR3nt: TGTGCCAGCAGCTCCCCAGGCGCGGGGGGGGAACCCTACAATGAGCAGTTCTTC

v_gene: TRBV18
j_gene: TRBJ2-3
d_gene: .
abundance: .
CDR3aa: CASSPPVDTQYF
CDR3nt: TGTGCCAGCTCACCACCGGTGGATACGCAGTATTTT

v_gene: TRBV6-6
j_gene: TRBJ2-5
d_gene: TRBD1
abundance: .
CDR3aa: CASRRAGTGEETQYF
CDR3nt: TGTGCCAGCAGGCGGGCCGGGACAGGGGAAGAGACCCAGTACTTC

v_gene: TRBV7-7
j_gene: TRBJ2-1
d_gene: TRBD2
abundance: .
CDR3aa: CASSSGLAGGNEQFF
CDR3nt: TGTGCTAGCAGCTCCGGACTAGCGGGGGGGAATGAGCAGTTCTTC

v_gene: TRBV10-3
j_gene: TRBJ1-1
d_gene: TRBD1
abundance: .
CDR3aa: CAISSGTGGTEAFF
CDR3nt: TGTGCCATCAGTTCCGGGACAGGGGGCACTGAAGCTTTCTTT

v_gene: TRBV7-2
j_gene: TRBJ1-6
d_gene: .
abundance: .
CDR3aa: CASTPRRGSPLHF
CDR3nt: TGTGCCAGCACCCCCAGACGGGGTTCACCCCTCCACTTT

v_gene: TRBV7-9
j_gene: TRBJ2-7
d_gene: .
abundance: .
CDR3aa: CASSQDAGRSYEQYF
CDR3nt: TGCGCCAGCAGCCAAGATGCCGGGAGATCCTACGAGCAGTACTTC

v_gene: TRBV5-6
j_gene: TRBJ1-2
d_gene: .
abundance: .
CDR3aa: CASSSTGLWGYTF
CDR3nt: TGTGCCAGCAGCTCAACAGGCCTCTGGGGCTACACCTTC

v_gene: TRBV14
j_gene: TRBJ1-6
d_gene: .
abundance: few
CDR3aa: CASSQDLRNSPLHF
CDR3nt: TGTGCCAGCAGCCAAGATCTAAGGAACTCACCCCTCCACTTT

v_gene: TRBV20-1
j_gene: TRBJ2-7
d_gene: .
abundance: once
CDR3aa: CSATTGEQQYF
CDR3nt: TGCAGTGCCACGACAGGAGAGCAGCAGTACTTC

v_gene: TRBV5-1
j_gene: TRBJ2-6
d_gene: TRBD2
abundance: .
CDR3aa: CASSLRSGGTSGANVLTF
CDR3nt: TGCGCCAGCAGCTTAAGGAGCGGGGGAACCTCTGGGGCCAACGTCCTGACTTTC

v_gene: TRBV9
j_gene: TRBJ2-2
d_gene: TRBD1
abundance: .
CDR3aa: CASSGGALDRGTGELFF
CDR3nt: TGTGCCAGCAGCGGGGGGGCGTTGGACAGGGGGACCGGGGAGCTGTTTTTT

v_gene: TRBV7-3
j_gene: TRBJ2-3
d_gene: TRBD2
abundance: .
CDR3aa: CASSLLLASGSTDTQYF
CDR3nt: TGTGCCAGCAGCTTATTACTGGCTAGCGGGAGCACAGATACGCAGTATTTT

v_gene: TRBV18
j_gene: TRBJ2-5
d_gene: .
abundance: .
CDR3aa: CASSPPSGTETQYF
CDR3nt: TGTGCCAGCTCACCACCCTCAGGGACTGAGACCCAGTACTTC

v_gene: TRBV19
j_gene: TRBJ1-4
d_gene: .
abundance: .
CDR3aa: CASSATVNEKLFF
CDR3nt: TGTGCCAGTAGTGCCACAGTTAATGAAAAACTGTTTTTT

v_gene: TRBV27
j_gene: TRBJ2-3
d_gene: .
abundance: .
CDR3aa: CASSLVPTDTQYF
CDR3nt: TGTGCCAGCAGTTTAGTCCCTACAGATACGCAGTATTTT

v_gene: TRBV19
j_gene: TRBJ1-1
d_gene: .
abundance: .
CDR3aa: CASMRAGAPNTEAFF
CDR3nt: TGTGCCAGTATGAGAGCGGGGGCCCCGAACACTGAAGCTTTCTTT